This T cell receptor (beta chain) was obtained from a study of regulatory T cells in long-lasting Graves disease. Whole-study context: Graves' patients with a new diagnosis had received antithyroid drugs under 3 months.

Study observations and caveats: Study of thyroid tissue was not done, with only peripheral blood studied.

The time point is: newly diagnosed GD, antithyroid drugs for less than 3 months. The TCR library was prepared using RNA isolated from PBMCs. Trimming took 9 bases from V and 2 from J; bases not matched to a gene: 7. CDR1 MNHNS and CDR2 SASEGT come from the germline V gene. The CDR3 has 13 residues. Investigators prepared the TCR beta libraries by applying iRepertoire HTBI primers and Arm-PCR of CDR3 regions. Original methodology: The study identified around 62 TRBV and about 14 TRBJ segments across samples. TCRdb processed the multiplex PCR reads anew with MiXCR; each CDR3 protein has one entry. TCRdb's processing, not the authors' own work, is the source of the V and J calls. The top ten clones hold less than 40% of a sample with approximately 300,000 distinct CDR3 sequences, over 15% of them seen once. This clonotype was seen only a few times. The antigen remains unidentified.

The J gene is TRBJ2-7, the V gene TRBV6-1; 7 bases agree with TRBD2. The material was peripheral blood mononuclear cells (PBMCs), obtained at new diagnosis, from a patient treated with antithyroid drugs. The receptor was isolated from a female donor with Graves disease. Here the CDR3 DNA reads TGTGCCAGTCAGACTAGCACCACCTACGAGCAGTACTTC. Its translation: CASQTSTTYEQYF.